This paragraph covers one TCR beta chain sequence. Its binding antigen is unknown. Base qualities are missing; no much larger clone stands one base away. These data come from a study of EBV T-cell therapy then PD-1 blockade in nasopharyngeal carcinoma (dated by TCRdb to the early 2020s). The Qiagen DNeasy Kit was used to extract genomic DNA from the sorted cells. TCR beta chain deep sequencing was performed on the immunoSEQ platform. Turning to the authors' computational methods: The immunoSEQ Analyzer software was used to analyze the repertoire data. The immuneACCESS repertoire file appears here via TCRdb, limited to in-frame rearrangements. These files lack a portion of the clones; in checked studies, under half of the deficit traces to unresolved V genes, and the cause of the others is not known. V, J and clone size reflect that table, while D and trimming were determined from the DNA. The sample records some 20,000 clones, roughly 84% of which are singletons. Around 30% of the sample comes from the top ten.

The sample's treatment or condition, from its label and the paper: AdE1-LMPpoly-expanded autologous EBV-specific T-cell therapy followed by anti-PD-1 nivolumab. CDR1 is given as SEHNR and CDR2 as FQNEAQ, both from the germline V gene (reference sequence). Deletion took 4 bases off V and 4 bases off J, with a span of 16 bases between the germline ends. The CDR3 holds 16 amino acids from the cysteine to the phenylalanine. Just the 48-base CDR3 DNA is kept, in frame starting at base 1. The rearranged segments are TRBV7-9 and TRBJ1-4, with the D gene uncertain. The clonotype comes from a man aged 35 to 55 with nasopharyngeal carcinoma. Sequenced here: CD8+ T cells from blood, sampled around day 33 from a patient whose treatment included autologous EBV-specific T cells and nivolumab. At the DNA level, the sequence is TGTGCCAGCAGCTCCGAGAGCGCAGTCCGTAATGAAAAACTGTTTTTT. This gives the protein CASSSESAVRNEKLFF.